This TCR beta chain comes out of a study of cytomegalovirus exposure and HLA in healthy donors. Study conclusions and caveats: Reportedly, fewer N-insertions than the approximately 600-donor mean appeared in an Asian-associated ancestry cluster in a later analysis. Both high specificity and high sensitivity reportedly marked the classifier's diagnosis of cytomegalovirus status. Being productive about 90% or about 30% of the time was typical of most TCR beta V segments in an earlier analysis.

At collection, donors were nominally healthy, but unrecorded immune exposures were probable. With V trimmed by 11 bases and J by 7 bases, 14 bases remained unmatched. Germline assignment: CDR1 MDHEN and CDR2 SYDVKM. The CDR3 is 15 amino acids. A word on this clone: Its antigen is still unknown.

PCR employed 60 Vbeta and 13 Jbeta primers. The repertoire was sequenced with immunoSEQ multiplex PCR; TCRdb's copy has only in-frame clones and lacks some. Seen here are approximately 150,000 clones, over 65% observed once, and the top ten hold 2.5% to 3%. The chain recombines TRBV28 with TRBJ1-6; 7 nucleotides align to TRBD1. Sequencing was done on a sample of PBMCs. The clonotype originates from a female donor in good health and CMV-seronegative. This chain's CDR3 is CASLGHRDSNSPLHF. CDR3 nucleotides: TGTGCCTCCCTGGGGCACCGGGACAGCAATTCACCCCTCCACTTT.